This TCR beta chain was sequenced in a study of blood T cell repertoires in COVID-19. Overall study context: Acute and convalescent COVID-19 specimens originated in the United States, Italy and Spain. T cells, B-cell-depleted T cells, or PBMCs provided the cDNA or gDNA that served as material.

This clone was detected only once. Original data processing: Estimation of nucleated cell counts relied on the amplification of reference gene primers. Profiling relied on immunoSEQ multiplex PCR, and the TCRdb table lists in-frame clones only, not all of them. The V and J calls and the clone size are those of that table, but D and trimming were determined from the DNA. The table records roughly 150,000 clones, roughly 80% of them present only once. Germline CDR1 and CDR2: SGHNT and YYREEE (reference sequence). The CDR3 runs 16 residues. V lost 7 bases and J 5 bases, leaving 22 bases between the germline ends.

The chain combines TRBV5-4 with TRBJ2-1; possibly TRBD1 for D (6 bases). The sample comprised peripheral blood. This receptor was obtained from a man between 65 and 85 years old with acute or convalescent COVID-19. The CDR3 DNA is TGTGCCAGCCGCCGGGACAACGGTCCAGGAGACAATGAGCAGTTCTTC. Residues: CASRRDNGPGDNEQFF.